This note documents a single TCR beta chain sequence. The antigen this receptor binds is unknown. Base qualities are not at hand, and no much larger clone is one base apart. This sample was taken from a study of cytomegalovirus exposure and HLA in healthy donors (dated by TCRdb to about 2017). General notes on the study: An earlier analysis of some 600 of the donors reported 276 Gb of sequence data and around 100 million unique TCR beta sequences obtained from about 180 million T cells. The study profiled the T cell repertoires of under 700 subjects by immunosequencing and related them to cytomegalovirus serostatus. The study aimed to test whether cataloging public T cell receptors could reveal signatures of past pathogen exposure. All discovery cohort repertoires had been generated on a single sequencing platform. The later analysis used no new phenotypic data to find candidate immune exposures, relying instead on TCR beta sequences and their occurrence across donors. Typing coverage differed by locus: A, B, C, DRB1 and DQB1 were typed in about 620-640 donors, DQA1 in about 560, DPA1 in 600 to 610, and DPB1 in approximately 450. Approximately 330 gigabases of sequencing data and around 80 million unique TCR sequences made up an early release that covered approximately 650 HLA-typed donors. Roughly 5 DR-DQ haplotypes were handled as single units for association and clustering because linkage in the cohort was strong. A separate validation cohort of over 95 different subjects was used in addition to the 666-subject first cohort. HLA typing included class I and class II loci at four-digit resolution. Alongside the repertoire data, information on donor age, sex, ethnicity and CMV serostatus was compiled. In an earlier analysis of about 590 of the donors, high-throughput TCR beta sequencing was used to judge whether each TCR beta V gene segment behaved as functional or pseudogenic. Among some 410 genotyped donors of the cohort, an average of around 250,000 unique TCR beta nucleotide sequences was sequenced per donor, of which 15% to 20% were non-productive. A later analysis re-analyzed previously published TCR beta repertoires from approximately 700 donors and added high-resolution HLA genotyping to study TCR occurrence patterns. The study combined high-throughput TCR immunosequencing, statistical association of individual TCRs with disease status, and machine learning to predict cytomegalovirus infection status. Of the approximately 400 genotyped donors, 81% fell in the genetic ancestry cluster associated with self-reported Caucasian donors. Genome-wide SNP genotypes for about 65% of the 666 donors were used in a later genetic analysis, which treated that subset as a discovery cohort. Study-wide conclusions, independent of this receptor: Compared with equally common non-associated chains, HLA-associated TCR beta chains in a later analysis were more clonally expanded and had lower generation probabilities. Cytomegalovirus status was reported to be diagnosed by the classifier with high specificity and sensitivity in both the original and validation cohorts. An earlier analysis of approximately 530 of the donors showed that most TCR beta V segments appeared in productive rearrangements either about 87% or about 30% of the time, which broadly matched IMGT annotations. According to a later genetic analysis, donors in an Asian-associated ancestry cluster had fewer N-insertions in productive TCRs than the roughly 670-donor mean. In a later analysis, 15,000 to 20,000 TCR beta sequences were associated with specific HLA alleles at a false discovery rate of 0.05. Immune exposure information for the cohort was limited to CMV serostatus. A further reported finding was that TCR beta sequences accurately predicted the HLA-A and HLA-B alleles for most subjects in the first cohort. In this cohort, only TCR beta chains were sequenced, and detectable features were limited by the absence of alpha or paired-chain data. Assigning TCR associations to individual alleles was difficult when HLA alleles, especially DR and DQ, strongly co-occurred. A later genetic analysis associated a missense DCLRE1C variant with V-gene and J-gene trimming of TCR beta chains, and an independent cohort replicated the association. In the study, roughly 160 TCR beta chains were listed as associated with cytomegalovirus. Most CMV-associated TCR beta chains appeared to be HLA-restricted in a later analysis, and the HLA associations seemed to be driven largely by CMV exposure. Most TCR sequences were seen in very few donors, while some public TCRs were found in many individuals. In vitro tests confirmed that a few of the cytomegalovirus-associated TCR beta chains recognize cytomegalovirus antigens. Because HLA typing was missing for some donors at each locus, association tests included only the typed subset. The earlier analysis of 587 of the donors excluded approximately 15 rarely observed V segments, including chromosome 9 orphons, because counts were too low. Correlated functional status among segregating V segments might reflect linkage disequilibrium, but an unknown experimental factor could not be ruled out. Some IMGT-functional V segments, including TRBV6-2 and TRBV6-3, could not be told apart with the 87-base-pair reads, so those segments were excluded. The authors suggested that the approach could potentially be generalized to other disease states and immunological phenotypes. Several of the top co-occurrence clusters appeared to be linked to parvovirus B19, influenza, CMV and Epstein-Barr virus, according to a later analysis. A later analysis found that TCR association rates varied across HLA loci, with DRB1 alleles showing the most associated TCRs and HLA-C alleles the fewest. A cluster of highly shared sequence variants was judged likely to represent a technical artifact of the sequencing pipeline. Sequencing depth was assumed to be roughly uniform across donors in the presence/absence analyses, though that assumption may not hold.

CDR1 and CDR2 (LGHNA, YNFKEQ) derive from the germline V gene. V and J lose 1 base and 3 bases, and a span of 9 bases separates them. From the cysteine through the phenylalanine, the CDR3 covers 14 amino acids. The DNA shown is the 42-base CDR3, in frame from base 1. In total, just over 650 healthy bone marrow donors made up the cohort. At the time of sampling, every cohort member was nominally healthy, though immune exposures that went unrecorded were likely present. The donor tested CMV seronegative and was one of the 352 seronegative cohort members. Each donor provided a peripheral blood sample, and peripheral blood mononuclear cells were used for TCR beta sequencing. Genomic DNA extraction from the blood cell samples was performed with the Qiagen DNeasy Blood Extraction Kit. The library was prepared using the immunoSEQ multiplex PCR assay. The multiplex PCR relied on a mix of 60 forward primers for TCR Vbeta segments and 13 reverse primers for TCR Jbeta segments. The CDR3 region of rearranged TCR beta genes was amplified from genomic DNA with a multiplex PCR assay. On the Illumina HiSeq System, the amplified TCR beta libraries were sequenced as 87-base-pair reads. In the original analysis: A later analysis tallied about 77 million unique TCR beta chains across the 666 repertoires, and around 9.9 million of those chains were shared by two or more donors. Raw reads were error-corrected and collapsed into unique sequences with a nearest-neighbor algorithm that merged closely related sequences to remove PCR and sequencing errors. CDR3 sequences were aligned to IMGT reference sequences to assign V, D and J gene segments. For a sequence to be retained, a match of at least six nucleotides was required to both a V gene segment and a J gene segment. A rearrangement counted as productive if the CDR3 had no stop codons and remained in frame with V and J, and every other rearrangement counted as non-productive. CDR3 was defined by IMGT convention, running from the second conserved V-encoded cysteine to the conserved J-encoded phenylalanine. The earlier analysis of 587 of the donors excluded sequences that lacked an unambiguous match to a single V gene segment. In an earlier analysis of around 590 of the donors, a V segment was called functional when productive rearrangements were above 56.7%, and segregating when the standard deviation between donors exceeded 5%. To diagnose cytomegalovirus status from the catalog of TCR beta chain sequences, a statistical classification framework was built. V and J gene assignment, in a later analysis, came from comparing TCR nucleotide sequences with IMGT/GENE-DB human TR gene sequences. Using the TCRdist pipeline, a later analysis assigned CDR3 sequences along with most-parsimonious VDJ recombination scenarios. A later analysis defined each TCR beta chain by its CDR3 amino acid sequence plus V-gene family, and excluded reads lacking a unique V-gene family. As a way to deal with suspected cross-contamination and a sequencing artifact, a later analysis dropped 450 to 700 nucleotide sequences that were highly shared and had low generation probability. A later analysis calculated a clonal expansion index for each public chain from normalized within-repertoire ranks of inferred template counts. A later analysis computed generation probabilities with a VDJ recombination model fitted to out-of-frame rearrangements, and checked the results against IGoR. In a later analysis, hypergeometric tests were used to score TCR-TCR, TCR-HLA and TCR-CMV co-occurrence, with a repertoire-size bias correction applied to TCR pairs. In a later analysis, false discovery rates were estimated by permuting HLA or CMV assignments 20 times. In a later analysis, co-occurring TCRs were grouped using DBSCAN, with TCRdist sequence similarity added in when clustering inside HLA-allele-positive subsets. Repertoires with fewer than 30,000 or more than 120,000 public chains were left out of co-occurrence clustering, as were five repertoires with anomalous nucleotide sharing. The table comes from immuneACCESS by way of TCRdb, which keeps in-frame sequences with V and J called. Part of the clones is missing from these tables; in studies checked, under half for an unresolved V gene and the rest for unknown reasons. The D gene and trimming were derived from the DNA, and the V and J assignments and clone size from that table. This sample holds about 130,000 clones; approximately 80% were observed only once. The top ten clonotypes cover roughly 1.8% of the sample.

The chain is assembled from TRBV4-2 and TRBJ2-5; no D gene can be assigned with confidence. The clonotype comes from a woman aged 40 to 55 in good health and CMV-seronegative. Sequencing was done on a sample of PBMCs. The DNA sequence reads TGTGCCAGCAGCCAAGGCACTGATAAAGAGACCCAGTACTTC. This encodes CASSQGTDKETQYF.